This TCR beta chain came from a study of cytomegalovirus exposure and HLA in healthy donors listed by TCRdb under 2017. About the study as a whole: In an earlier analysis of some 610 of the donors, 276 Gb of sequence data and some 100 million unique TCR beta sequences from some 170 million T cells were reported. The number of typed donors differed by locus: about 620-640 for A, B, C, DRB1 and DQB1; 500 to 550 for DQA1; approximately 600 for DPA1; and around 490 for DPB1. A separate validation cohort of roughly 130 different subjects was used in addition to the roughly 620-subject first cohort. Alongside the repertoire data, information on donor age, sex, ethnicity and CMV serostatus was compiled. Class I and class II HLA loci were covered by the typing at four-digit resolution. Of the roughly 400 genotyped donors, approximately 83% fell in the genetic ancestry cluster associated with self-reported Caucasian donors. A later genetic analysis took genome-wide SNP genotypes for about 65% of the roughly 670 donors and used that subset as a discovery cohort. Among some 400 genotyped donors of the cohort, an average of about 220,000 unique TCR beta nucleotide sequences was sequenced per donor, of which 15% to 20% were non-productive. The study used immunosequencing to profile the T cell repertoires of several hundred subjects and linked those repertoires to cytomegalovirus serostatus. The study aimed to test whether cataloging public T cell receptors could reveal signatures of past pathogen exposure. A later analysis re-examined previously published TCR beta repertoires from several hundred donors and added high-resolution HLA genotyping to investigate patterns of TCR occurrence. About five DR-DQ haplotypes were treated as single units for association and clustering because of strong linkage in the cohort. The study combined high-throughput TCR immunosequencing, statistical association of individual TCRs with disease status, and machine learning to predict cytomegalovirus infection status. About 280 gigabases of sequencing data and approximately 84 million unique TCR sequences were included in an early release covering around 650 HLA-typed donors. In an earlier analysis of 587 of the donors, high-throughput TCR beta sequencing was used to judge whether each TCR beta V gene segment behaved as functional or pseudogenic. Every discovery cohort repertoire had been produced on one sequencing platform. In the later analysis, no new phenotypic data were used to find candidate immune exposures; instead, reliance was placed on TCR beta sequences and their occurrence across donors.

The cohort consisted of 600 to 700 healthy bone marrow donors. All cohort members were sampled while nominally healthy, although unrecorded immune exposures were likely present. The donor tested CMV seropositive and was one of the 289 seropositive cohort members. Each donor provided a peripheral blood sample, and peripheral blood mononuclear cells were used for TCR beta sequencing. Genomic DNA was extracted from the blood cell samples with the Qiagen DNeasy Blood Extraction Kit. Library prep was done by the immunoSEQ multiplex PCR assay. A mixture of 60 forward primers for TCR Vbeta segments and 13 reverse primers for TCR Jbeta segments was used in the multiplex PCR. Amplification of the CDR3 region of rearranged TCR beta genes was performed with a multiplex PCR assay on genomic DNA. The Illumina HiSeq System was used to sequence the amplified TCR beta libraries as 87-base-pair reads. Per the original workflow: In a later analysis, tens of millions of unique TCR beta chains were counted across the 650 to 750 repertoires, and some 10 million of these chains were shared by at least two donors. Raw reads were error-corrected and collapsed into unique sequences with a nearest-neighbor algorithm that merged closely related sequences to remove PCR and sequencing errors. V, D and J gene segments were assigned by aligning CDR3 sequences to IMGT reference sequences. For a sequence to be retained, a match of at least six nucleotides to both a V gene segment and a J gene segment was required. Rearrangements were called productive when the CDR3 lacked stop codons and stayed in frame with V and J; all others were non-productive. CDR3 was defined by IMGT convention, running from the second conserved V-encoded cysteine to the conserved J-encoded phenylalanine. In an earlier analysis of around 540 of the donors, sequences lacking an unambiguous match to a single V gene segment were excluded. In an earlier analysis of 587 of the donors, a V segment was called functional when productive rearrangements were above 56.7%, and segregating when the standard deviation between donors exceeded 5%. To diagnose cytomegalovirus status from the catalog of TCR beta chain sequences, a statistical classification framework was built. A later analysis assigned V and J genes by comparing TCR nucleotide sequences with IMGT/GENE-DB human TR gene sequences. The TCRdist pipeline was used in a later analysis to assign CDR3 sequences and most-parsimonious VDJ recombination scenarios. In a later analysis, each TCR beta chain was defined by its CDR3 amino acid sequence together with its V-gene family, and reads lacking a unique V-gene family were excluded. A later analysis removed 550 to 650 highly shared, low-generation-probability nucleotide sequences to deal with suspected cross-contamination and a sequencing artifact. In a later analysis, a clonal expansion index was calculated for each public chain from normalized within-repertoire ranks of inferred template counts. Generation probabilities in a later analysis came from a VDJ recombination model fitted to out-of-frame rearrangements, and those results were checked against IGoR. In a later analysis, hypergeometric tests were used to score TCR-TCR, TCR-HLA and TCR-CMV co-occurrence, with a repertoire-size bias correction applied to TCR pairs. To estimate false discovery rates, a later analysis permuted the HLA or CMV assignments 20 times. In a later analysis, co-occurring TCRs were grouped using DBSCAN, and TCRdist sequence similarity was added for clustering within HLA-allele-positive subsets. Repertoires with fewer than 30,000 or more than 120,000 public chains were left out of co-occurrence clustering, as were five repertoires with anomalous nucleotide sharing. TCRdb carries this immuneACCESS record with in-frame sequences only. Its versions omit some clonotypes, under half of them owing to an unresolved V gene in the studies checked, with the rest unexplained. V and J calls and clone size follow that table, whereas D and trimming were derived from the DNA. Counted in this sample were around 37,000 clones; around 82% of them appeared once. Roughly a tenth of the sample rests with the top ten.

This clone occurred once. Its cognate antigen has yet to be identified. No base quality values were provided; no much bigger clone lies one nucleotide off. From the germline V gene, CDR1 is SGDLS and CDR2 is YYNGEE. The germline V end is reduced by 3 bases and the J end by 9 bases; junction bases left unmatched: 14. The cysteine opens and the phenylalanine closes a CDR3 of 17 amino acids. Of the read, only the CDR3 DNA is kept; its 51 bases are in frame from base 1. Overall study results and their limits: Some IMGT-functional V segments, including TRBV6-2 and TRBV6-3, could not be told apart with the 87-base-pair reads, so those segments were excluded. V-gene and J-gene trimming of TCR beta chains was associated with a missense DCLRE1C variant in a later genetic analysis, and the association was replicated in an independent cohort. Correlated functional status among segregating V segments might reflect linkage disequilibrium, but an unknown experimental factor could not be ruled out. A further reported finding was that TCR beta sequences accurately predicted the HLA-A and HLA-B alleles for most subjects in the first cohort. Across donors, most TCR sequences were observed very rarely, whereas some public TCRs were present in many individuals. Several of the top co-occurrence clusters appeared to be linked to parvovirus B19, influenza, CMV and Epstein-Barr virus, according to a later analysis. The classifier was reported to diagnose cytomegalovirus status with high specificity and sensitivity in both the original cohort and the validation cohort. According to a later analysis, TCR association rates differed among HLA loci, with DRB1 alleles showing the most associated TCRs and HLA-C alleles showing the fewest. It was suggested by the authors that the approach could potentially be generalized to other disease states and immunological phenotypes. Most CMV-associated TCR beta chains appeared to be HLA-restricted in a later analysis, and the HLA associations seemed to be driven largely by CMV exposure. The study listed 150 to 200 TCR beta chains as associated with cytomegalovirus. A later analysis associated about 16,000 TCR beta sequences with specific HLA alleles at a false discovery rate of 0.05. Because counts were too low, roughly 18 rarely observed V segments, including chromosome 9 orphons, were left out of the earlier analysis of approximately 580 of the donors. In an earlier analysis of 587 of the donors, most TCR beta V segments appeared in productive rearrangements about 87% or about 30% of the time, broadly matching IMGT annotations. A later genetic analysis reported fewer N-insertions in productive TCRs among donors in an Asian-associated ancestry cluster than the roughly 690-donor mean. The presence/absence analyses assumed that sequencing depth was roughly uniform across donors, and that assumption may not be true. A cluster of highly shared sequence variants was judged likely to be a technical artifact of the sequencing pipeline. A few of the identified cytomegalovirus-associated TCR beta chains were confirmed in vitro to be specific for cytomegalovirus antigens. When HLA alleles, especially DR and DQ, strongly co-occurred, TCR associations were difficult to assign to individual alleles. HLA typing was unavailable for some donors at each locus, so association tests used only the typed subset. The only immune exposure information available for the cohort was CMV serostatus. In a later analysis, HLA-associated TCR beta chains showed more clonal expansion and lower generation probabilities than non-associated chains that were equally common. The cohort was sequenced for TCR beta chains only, and without alpha or paired-chain data the features that could be detected were limited.

This clonotype originated in a woman younger than 30 in good health and CMV-seropositive. Sample: PBMCs. The rearrangement combines TRBV9 with TRBJ1-6; 8 central bases correspond to TRBD1. Read as DNA, the sequence is TGTGCCAGCAGCGAGACCCTCGGACAGGGAAGTTTTTCACCCCTCCACTTT. This translates into CASSETLGQGSFSPLHF. The reference TRBV9 and TRBJ1-6 proteins fill in what lies around the CDR3, so the full variable domain reads DSGVTQTPKHLITATGQRVTLRCSPRSGDLSVYWYQQSLDQGLQFLIQYYNGEERAKGNILERFSAQQFPDLHSELNLSSLELGDSALYFCASSETLGQGSFSPLHFGNGTRLTVT.